This T cell receptor beta chain was captured by sequencing in a study of T cells in Graves' hyperthyroidism and ophthalmopathy. Study-level points and caveats: Most thyroid-expanded clonotypes above 0.001 were also found in blood. Ophthalmopathy was separated from stable hyperthyroidism by a 13 V-J model.

In this sample, this clonotype turned up many times. Its antigen is still unknown. RNA transcripts gave rise to amplified TCR beta CDR3 regions. The HTBI primer set drove a first-round RT-PCR of the TCR CDR3. TCRdb re-called the multiplex PCR reads with MiXCR, one entry per CDR3 protein. In the table there are about 370,000 distinct CDR3 sequences, approximately 14% of which are singletons. The CDR3 has 18 residues. The ends lost 4 bases at V and 5 bases at J; junction bases unmatched: 14. The germline V gene has CDR1 SGHAT and CDR2 FQNNGV. Thyroid ultrasound, orbital computed tomography, clinical symptoms, and serum thyroxine and TRAb underpinned diagnoses. PBMCs were derived from roughly 9.6 ml fresh peripheral blood.

This rearrangement joins TRBV11-2 to TRBJ2-5; 12 bases align to TRBD2. Specimen: blood. The TCR originated in a woman aged 60-70 years with Graves' ophthalmopathy. In DNA, the CDR3 is TGTGCCAGCAGCTCCCTAAGTCGGCTAGCGGGAGGGCGGGAGACCCAGTACTTC. This translates into CASSSLSRLAGGRETQYF.